The source of this TCR beta chain is a study of T cells after yellow fever vaccination (dated by TCRdb to about 2019). At the level of the whole study: The SMART-Seq v4 Ultra Low Input RNA kit was used to prepare libraries from fractions with low cell numbers. To track T-cell clones before and after primary and booster YFV17D yellow fever vaccination, bulk TCR alpha and beta repertoires were sequenced longitudinally. Two healthy male donors, one aged 18 to 30 and one aged 30 to 40 years, made up the cohort. Blood samples were taken at several timepoints before and after primary and secondary immunization, and bulk PBMC replicates and cell subsets were isolated. Findings and caveats that apply to the study as a whole: A small share of clonotypes was detected in both CD4 and CD8 compartments, with the overlap likely arising from convergent recombination. Most clones expanded after primary vaccination (almost 98% of CD4 and 88% of CD8) were re-detected after the booster, suggesting that broad memory maintenance occurred. FACS-sorted repertoires could contain abundant contaminating clonotypes from the bulk population, so computational filtering was required. The secondary T-cell response was found to be weaker but faster than the primary response, with a peak reached on day 5 rather than on day 15. Only a couple of donors were included in the study, so the extent to which the findings can be generalized is limited.

Explained via the paper, the treatment or condition label denotes: live attenuated yellow fever vaccine strain. PBMCs were isolated from peripheral blood using a standard Ficoll-Paque protocol. Dynabeads CD4 and CD8 positive selection kits were used to isolate CD4 and CD8 T-cell fractions. TriZol was used to extract RNA from bulk PBMCs, CD4 and CD8 fractions, and dextramer-positive and dextramer-negative fractions. Synthesis of TCR cDNA relied on 5'RACE template switching, a step that introduced a universal primer site along with unique molecular identifiers. cDNA synthesis was primed from both the TCR alpha and TCR beta constant segments. Library amplification involved two PCR steps, and the second step added sample barcodes and sequencing adapters. Sequencing of libraries was performed on Illumina HiSeq 2500 (2x100 bp) or NovaSeq (2x150 bp). Per the original workflow: Demultiplexing of reads and collapsing into UMI consensus sequences were performed with MIGEC, and V(D)J alignment was carried out with MiXCR. Vaccine-responding clonotypes were defined with edgeR using replicate PBMC samples, requiring FDR below 0.01 and a log2 fold change above 5 up to day 15. Each bulk clonotype received a CD4 or CD8 identity based on whether the sequenced CD4 or CD8 repertoire contained that clonotype at higher abundance. TCRdb redid the processing of the public reads, applying fastp at Q25 and MiXCR, and retained in-frame beta chains. CDR3 protein sequences are deduplicated, and each keeps its most common genes and DNA. V and J calls and clone size were set by TCRdb, not the authors. The sample records around 110,000 distinct CDR3 sequences, approximately 8.4% of which are singletons. The ten largest clonotypes hold over 25% of the sample.

V and J lose 5 bases and 3 bases, and a span of 11 bases separates them. There are 14 amino acids in the CDR3, from cysteine to phenylalanine inclusive. The DNA shown is the 42-base CDR3, in frame from base 1. The germline V gene (reference sequence) sets CDR1 to MNHEY and CDR2 to SMNVEV. This clonotype came up many times. Its antigen is currently not known. Qualities for individual bases were not recorded, and no much larger clone is one base off. Material: CD8+ T cells sorted from PBMCs, obtained 45 days after the yellow fever booster vaccination. Recombination joined TRBV27 with TRBJ1-5; D gene: possibly TRBD1, on 5 matching bases. This clonotype originated in a man aged 30 to 45 who received the YFV17D yellow fever vaccine. The DNA is as follows: TGTGCCAGCAGTCTCGGGGGGTCCAATCAGCCCCAGCATTTT. Its translation reads: CASSLGGSNQPQHF.